This is a list of T cell receptor beta chains from one sample in a study of Ad26.COV2.S vaccination and SARS-CoV-2 variants. Data came from immunoSEQ multiplex PCR; TCRdb stores just in-frame clones and leaves some out. The data show a few hundred thousand clones, with roughly 84% seen just once and about 3.4% held by the top ten. Sequencing was performed on peripheral blood, taken in a trial of Ad26.COV2.S vaccine versus placebo. The receptors originated from a person aged 18 to 65 who received the Ad26.COV2.S COVID-19 vaccine or a placebo. The CDR3 runs from the conserved cysteine through the conserved F or W. Each record gives: V gene, D gene, J gene, clone size, CDR3 length, CDR3 protein, CDR3 DNA. The D gene is left open where the match is weak. The size entry is marked missing in some rows and otherwise reads once, few, many or a size class.

TRBV27	.	TRBJ1-2	.	16	CASSLNVAVEGRGYTF	TGTGCCAGCAGTTTAAACGTGGCAGTAGAGGGGAGGGGCTACACCTTC
TRBV9	TRBD1	TRBJ2-2	.	16	CASSASGTGRTGELFF	TGTGCCAGCAGCGCTTCCGGGACAGGGAGAACCGGGGAGCTGTTTTTT
TRBV9	.	TRBJ2-1	.	15	CASSPRDRSYNEQFF	TGTGCCAGCAGCCCGCGGGACCGCTCCTACAATGAGCAGTTCTTC
TRBV7-2	TRBD2	TRBJ2-7	once	18	CASRTYPSGSGGAYEQYF	TGTGCCAGCAGAACCTACCCTTCAGGTAGCGGGGGGGCCTACGAGCAGTACTTC
TRBV12-3/TRBV12-4	.	TRBJ1-2	.	13	CASSLVQSYGYTF	TGTGCCAGCAGTTTAGTACAGTCCTATGGCTACACCTTC
TRBV30	TRBD1	TRBJ2-6	.	17	CAFGTGTAFSGANVLTF	TGTGCCTTCGGGACAGGAACAGCGTTTTCTGGGGCCAACGTCCTGACTTTC
TRBV24-1	.	TRBJ2-7	.	14	CATSGWDGDYEQYF	TGTGCCACCAGCGGTTGGGACGGGGACTACGAGCAGTACTTC
TRBV7-2	TRBD2	TRBJ2-7	.	14	CASSFGGLAGEQYF	TGTGCCAGCAGCTTCGGGGGACTAGCGGGCGAGCAGTACTTC
TRBV27	.	TRBJ2-7	once	14	CASSSTRTSYEQYF	TGTGCCAGCAGTTCCACCCGGACCTCCTACGAGCAGTACTTC
TRBV7-9	.	TRBJ1-1	.	12	CASSPGRVEAFF	TGTGCCAGCAGTCCCGGACGGGTTGAAGCTTTCTTT
TRBV5-8	.	TRBJ1-3	.	13	CASSSDPGNTIYF	TGTGCCAGCAGCTCGGACCCTGGAAACACCATATATTTT
TRBV7-9	.	TRBJ2-5	.	15	CASSLEGRVWETQYF	TGTGCCAGCAGCTTAGAGGGCAGGGTTTGGGAGACCCAGTACTTC
TRBV9	TRBD1	TRBJ2-1	.	15	CASSAPGQGRNEQFF	TGTGCCAGCAGCGCCCCGGGACAGGGCCGCAATGAGCAGTTCTTC
TRBV29-1	.	TRBJ2-7	.	11	CSVRASYEQYF	TGCAGCGTTAGGGCGTCCTACGAGCAGTACTTC
TRBV19	.	TRBJ1-1	.	16	CASKPISNLPNTEAFF	TGTGCCAGTAAGCCAATCAGCAACCTGCCGAACACTGAAGCTTTCTTT
TRBV9	TRBD1	TRBJ1-3	.	15	CASSVEGALGNTIYF	TGTGCCAGCAGCGTGGAGGGGGCGCTTGGAAACACCATATATTTT
TRBV2	.	TRBJ2-2	.	13	CASTGFSTGELFF	TGTGCCAGCACAGGGTTTAGCACCGGGGAGCTGTTTTTT
TRBV7-2	TRBD2	TRBJ2-7	.	15	CASSLLAGASYEQYF	TGTGCCAGCAGCTTACTAGCGGGCGCTTCCTACGAGCAGTACTTC
TRBV6-5	TRBD1	TRBJ1-6	.	14	CATGRGLDNSPLHF	TGTGCCACCGGGAGGGGGCTAGACAATTCACCCCTCCACTTT
TRBV3-1/TRBV3-2	TRBD2	TRBJ2-3	.	16	CASSHTSGGALDTQYF	TGTGCCAGCAGCCATACTAGCGGGGGGGCCTTAGATACGCAGTATTTT
TRBV7-6	TRBD2	TRBJ2-5	.	17	CASSLLGTSLGQETQYF	TGTGCCAGCAGCTTACTAGGGACTAGCCTCGGCCAAGAGACCCAGTACTTC
TRBV6-5	.	TRBJ1-1	.	11	CASRTNTEAFF	TGTGCCAGCAGGACGAACACTGAAGCTTTCTTT
TRBV28	TRBD1	TRBJ2-7	.	15	CASSFGGTARYEQYF	TGTGCCAGCAGTTTTGGTGGGACAGCCCGGTACGAGCAGTACTTC
TRBV9	.	TRBJ2-3	.	15	CASSVDVSSTDTQYF	TGTGCCAGCAGCGTAGATGTCTCTAGCACAGATACGCAGTATTTT
TRBV19	TRBD1	TRBJ1-4	.	15	CASRTSDRLNEKLFF	TGTGCCAGTAGAACGTCGGACAGGCTGAATGAAAAACTGTTTTTT
TRBV4-2	.	TRBJ2-1	.	15	CASSQGLGGRNEQFF	TGTGCCAGCAGCCAAGGGTTGGGGGGCCGTAATGAGCAGTTCTTC
TRBV6-1	TRBD1	TRBJ1-5	few	15	CASSERMTGNQPQHF	TGTGCCAGCAGTGAACGGATGACAGGGAACCAGCCCCAGCATTTT
TRBV7-2	.	TRBJ1-2	few	15	CASSSLGVSNYGYTF	TGTGCCAGCAGCTCCCTAGGGGTCAGTAACTATGGCTACACCTTC
TRBV6-2/TRBV6-3	TRBD1	TRBJ2-3	.	15	CASSLLDRAGDTQYF	TGTGCCAGCAGCCTCCTAGACAGGGCGGGAGATACGCAGTATTTT
TRBV6-5	.	TRBJ2-1	.	10	CASSYPEQFF	TGTGCCAGCAGTTACCCGGAGCAGTTCTTC
TRBV11-3	.	TRBJ2-2	.	13	CASSAGRPGELFF	TGTGCCAGCAGTGCAGGGAGACCCGGGGAGCTGTTTTTT
TRBV4-3	.	TRBJ2-1	.	12	CASSHSDNEQFF	TGCGCCAGCAGCCACTCGGACAATGAGCAGTTCTTC
TRBV5-1	TRBD2	TRBJ2-5	.	15	CASRPGGRVGETQYF	TGCGCCAGCAGGCCGGGAGGAAGGGTAGGAGAGACCCAGTACTTC
TRBV7-9	TRBD2	TRBJ2-1	.	22	CASSTQPGKVEVGPAGADEQFF	TGTGCCAGCAGCACACAGCCCGGAAAGGTAGAGGTTGGGCCAGCGGGGGCAGATGAGCAGTTCTTC
TRBV19	.	TRBJ2-7	once	13	CASSTSGSREQYF	TGTGCCAGTAGTACCTCAGGGTCGCGGGAGCAGTACTTC
TRBV20-1	.	TRBJ2-7	.	11	CSASVGYEQYF	TGCAGTGCTAGTGTGGGATACGAGCAGTACTTC
TRBV6-4	.	TRBJ2-3	.	15	CASRRGPQTTDTQYF	TGTGCCAGCCGGAGGGGCCCCCAAACCACAGATACGCAGTATTTT
TRBV9	TRBD2	TRBJ2-2	.	16	CASSLDGTSGTGELFF	TGTGCCAGCAGCCTAGACGGGACTAGCGGGACCGGGGAGCTGTTTTTT
TRBV7-9	TRBD2	TRBJ2-1	.	18	CASSSPLGAGGRNNEQFF	TGTGCCAGCAGCTCTCCCCTCGGGGCGGGGGGCCGTAACAATGAGCAGTTCTTC
TRBV19	.	TRBJ2-7	few	13	CASSRERSYEQYF	TGTGCCAGTAGTAGGGAGCGATCCTACGAGCAGTACTTC
TRBV27	TRBD1	TRBJ2-2	once	15	CASSLQGANTGELFF	TGTGCCAGCAGTCTACAGGGGGCGAACACCGGGGAGCTGTTTTTT
TRBV3-1/TRBV3-2	.	TRBJ1-6	.	16	CASRQGSGAKNSPLHF	TGTGCCAGCAGACAGGGTTCGGGGGCGAAGAATTCACCCCTCCACTTT
TRBV19	.	TRBJ2-3	few	14	CASWGGHRTDTQYF	TGTGCCAGTTGGGGAGGACACCGCACAGATACGCAGTATTTT
TRBV12-2	.	TRBJ1-1	.	16	CASRLVGVRRNTEAFF	TGTGCAAGTCGCTTAGTTGGGGTGCGACGGAACACTGAAGCTTTCTTT
TRBV7-3	.	TRBJ2-1	once	12	CASSPSSGEQFF	TGTGCCAGCAGCCCCTCGAGCGGGGAGCAGTTCTTC
TRBV5-1	.	TRBJ1-3	.	15	CASRPPGAEGNTIYF	TGCGCCAGCAGACCCCCGGGGGCAGAGGGAAACACCATATATTTT
TRBV30	.	TRBJ2-3	once	14	CAWSRAGLTDTQYF	TGTGCCTGGAGTCGGGCAGGTCTCACGGATACGCAGTATTTT
TRBV10-3	.	TRBJ2-2	.	17	CAISESQGPGNTGELFF	TGTGCCATCAGTGAGTCGCAGGGGCCAGGGAACACCGGGGAGCTGTTTTTT